The 20 T cell receptor beta chains presented below share a single source sample, sequenced in a study of cytomegalovirus exposure and HLA in healthy donors. The PCR had 60 Vbeta and 13 Jbeta primers. The table came from immunoSEQ multiplex PCR; TCRdb's copy has only in-frame clones and leaves some out. The table has about 220,000 clones, roughly 88% seen once. The source material was PBMCs. Receptors originate from a boy younger than 10 in good health and CMV-seronegative.

The chain uses TRBV6-5 and TRBJ2-7, with 8 bases fitting TRBD2. This CDR3 comprises 13 residues. Looked up from germline, CDR1 is MNHEY and CDR2 is SVGAGI. The V and J ends lost 6 bases and 9 bases, in that order; junction bases with no gene match: 10. The CDR3 sequence is CASSPHGGGRQYF. For the CDR3, the DNA is TGTGCCAGCAGCCCCCACGGCGGGGGGAGGCAGTACTTC.

The rearrangement links TRBV11-2 to TRBJ2-7; TRBD1 agrees at 7 bases. The V gene's germline CDR1 is SGHAT and CDR2 FQNNGV. Unmatched junction bases numbered 15, after V lost 5 bases and J lost 5 bases. The CDR3 length is 16 residues. The CDR3 DNA follows: TGTGCCAGCAGCCCCAAGTGGGACAGCCAAAGCGACGAGCAGTACTTC. This sequence encodes CASSPKWDSQSDEQYF.

The chain recombines TRBV4-1 with TRBJ2-2, with 13 bases lining up with TRBD2. The CDR3 is made up of 17 amino acids. J gave up 0 bases and V 4 bases, and 2 bases lay outside the gene matches. CDR1 is MGHRA, CDR2 YSYEKL, per germline. The CDR3 DNA is TGCGCCAGCAGCCTAGGGACTAGCGGGGCGAACACCGGGGAGCTGTTTTTT. Translated: CASSLGTSGANTGELFF.

V usage is TRBV30 and J usage is TRBJ2-7; D may be TRBD1 (6 bases). This CDR3 is 12 amino acids long. Germline V gives CDR1 GTSNPN, CDR2 SVGIG (reference sequence). The V and J ends lost 1 base and 3 bases respectively, with 7 bases between them. The CDR3 nucleotides read TGTGCCTGGAGTGAGACAGGCTACGAGCAGTACTTC. This sequence encodes CAWSETGYEQYF.

The J gene is TRBJ1-1, the V gene TRBV30; D possibly corresponds to TRBD1 (6 bases). This CDR3 is 15 amino acids long. The germline CDR1 and CDR2 sequences are GTSNPN and SVGIG (reference sequence). V was cut by 2 bases and J by 0 bases, with 13 bases left in between. The CDR3 protein is CAWSFSRDMNTEAFF. DNA for the CDR3: TGTGCCTGGAGTTTCTCAAGGGACATGAACACTGAAGCTTTCTTT.

The rearrangement joins TRBV6-5 to TRBJ2-7; D is possibly TRBD1 (6 bases). Germline lookup yields CDR1 MNHEY and CDR2 SVGAGI. This CDR3 has 14 amino acids. V lost 4 bases, J lost 5 bases, and 15 bases lay in between. The CDR3 DNA reads as TGTGCCAGCAGTTCGACAGGCCTCGATGACGAGCAGTACTTC. Residues: CASSSTGLDDEQYF.

J is TRBJ2-1 and V is TRBV11-2, with 12 bases matching TRBD2. V shed 4 bases and J 14 bases; nucleotides not matched to a gene: 9. This CDR3 is 14 amino acids long. Germline V gene data show CDR1 as SGHAT and CDR2 as FQNNGV. CDR3 region: CASSYASGGAREFF. DNA for the CDR3: TGTGCCAGCAGCTACGCTAGCGGGGGGGCCAGGGAGTTCTTC. The whole variable domain, remainder taken from reference TRBV11-2 and TRBJ2-1, is EAGVAQSPRYKIIEKRQSVAFWCNPISGHATLYWYQQILGQGPKLLIQFQNNGVVDDSQLPKDRFSAERLKGVDSTLKIQPAKLEDSAVYLCASSYASGGAREFFGPGTRLTVL.

This chain joins TRBV7-6 and TRBJ2-7; 13 bases match TRBD2. V was pared by 5 bases and J by 4 bases, with 8 bases of the junction left unmatched. From germline, CDR1 is SGHVS and CDR2 FNYEAQ. The CDR3 sequence is 16 residues long. The CDR3 is CASSPGLAGVTYEQYF. For the CDR3, the DNA is TGTGCCAGCAGCCCCGGACTAGCGGGGGTCACTTACGAGCAGTACTTC.

The V gene is TRBV19, the J gene TRBJ2-3; the match to TRBD2 covers 15 bases. Germline V gives CDR1 LNHDA, CDR2 SQIVND (reference sequence). V gave up 4 bases and J gave up 5 bases; unmatched junction bases: 7. The CDR3 contains 17 residues. For the CDR3, the DNA is TGTGCCAGTAGTACAGGACTAGCGGGGGGGCAGGGAGATACGCAGTATTTT. Translating gives CASSTGLAGGQGDTQYF.

This clone occurred once. The V call is TRBV19, the J call TRBJ1-1; D unresolved. The CDR3 extends over 12 amino acids. Germline loops: CDR1 LNHDA, CDR2 SQIVND (reference sequence). V lost 6 bases and J lost 7, with 12 bases in between. CDR3 amino acids: CASSVGGLEAFF. The CDR3 coding sequence is TGTGCCAGTAGCGTCGGAGGGCTTGAAGCTTTCTTT.

The chain recombines TRBV19 with TRBJ1-5; 8 bases align to TRBD1. The CDR3 sequence is 14 residues long. The germline gives CDR1 LNHDA, CDR2 SQIVND (reference sequence). After removal of 6 bases from V and 8 bases from J, the junction contained 9 bases not matched to a gene. CDR3 sequence: CASSDGQGGEPQHF. The CDR3 region has the DNA TGTGCCAGTAGCGATGGACAGGGCGGGGAGCCCCAGCATTTT.

As to this clone: Other DNA variants within this sample encode the same CDR3. The chain combines TRBV27 with TRBJ2-1, with 9 bases matching TRBD1. After removal of 5 bases from V and 4 bases from J, the junction contained 3 bases not matched to a gene. The germline CDR1 and CDR2 sequences are MNHEY and SMNVEV (reference sequence). The length of the CDR3 is 14 residues. The CDR3 region has the DNA TGTGCCAGCAGTCCGGGACAGGGTTACAATGAGCAGTTCTTC. Amino acid sequence: CASSPGQGYNEQFF.

The chain carries TRBV29-1 and TRBJ2-7; D possibly corresponds to TRBD1 (5 bases). The germline gives CDR1 SQVTM, CDR2 ANQGSEA. The CDR3 runs to 13 residues. Trimming shortened V by 4 bases and J by 1 base, and 11 bases separated the two germline ends. The CDR3 sequence is CSVVGDSSYEQYF. In DNA, the CDR3 is TGCAGCGTTGTCGGAGACAGTTCCTACGAGCAGTACTTC.

In DNA form, the CDR3 reads TGTGCCAGCGCAGCGCTAACCAACACTGAAGCTTTCTTT. This gives the protein CASAALTNTEAFF. The rearrangement links TRBV19 to TRBJ1-1; D gene ambiguous. This CDR3 contains 13 residues. V was clipped by 9 bases and J by 2 bases, with 13 bases between them. CDR1 and CDR2 from the germline V gene are LNHDA and SQIVND (reference sequence). The whole variable domain, filled in from reference TRBV19 and TRBJ1-1, reads DGGITQSPKYLFRKEGQNVTLSCEQNLNHDAMYWYRQDPGQGLRLIYYSQIVNDFQKGDIAEGYSVSREKKESFPLTVTSAQKNPTAFYLCASAALTNTEAFFGQGTRLTVV.

The chain recombines TRBV9 with TRBJ1-3, with D perhaps matching TRBD1 (5 bases). Germline CDR1 reads SGDLS; CDR2 reads YYNGEE. V was cut by 4 bases and J by 4 bases, with 9 bases left in between. The CDR3 runs to 13 residues. CDR3 sequence reads: CASSPQGGNTIYF. DNA for the CDR3: TGTGCCAGCAGCCCCCAGGGCGGAAACACCATATATTTT.

This clone was observed a handful of times. This rearrangement joins TRBV5-6 to TRBJ2-7; tentatively, D is TRBD2 (6 bases). CDR3 length: 12 residues. V was trimmed by 4 bases and J by 4 bases, leaving 9 bases between them. The germline V gene has CDR1 SGHDT and CDR2 YYEEEE. This CDR3 is CASSRRGYEQYF. CDR3 in DNA: TGTGCCAGCAGCCGGAGGGGTTACGAGCAGTACTTC.

This clone was recorded a few times. The rearrangement uses TRBV27 and TRBJ1-3; D uncertain. This CDR3 spans 15 amino acids. V lost 6 bases, J lost 0 bases, and 12 bases lay in between. Germline V CDR1 and CDR2: MNHEY, SMNVEV (reference sequence). CDR3 sequence (DNA): TGTGCCAGCAGAGACACTTGGAACTCTGGAAACACCATATATTTT. It specifies CASRDTWNSGNTIYF.

This clone came up a few times. The chain links TRBV4-2 to TRBJ2-3; TRBD1 matches at 7 bases. The CDR3 length is 13 residues. The germline gives CDR1 LGHNA, CDR2 YNFKEQ. V was pared by 6 bases and J by 5 bases, with 5 bases of the junction left unmatched. CDR3 DNA: TGTGCCAGCAGGGGTACAGGGGTAGATACGCAGTATTTT. This sequence encodes CASRGTGVDTQYF.

The chain carries TRBV19 and TRBJ2-1; 9 nucleotides line up with TRBD1. This CDR3 comprises 14 residues. Germline loops: CDR1 LNHDA, CDR2 SQIVND (reference sequence). Trimming cost V 6 bases and J 10 bases; bases outside gene matches: 10. The CDR3 sequence: CASRTGTGPKEQFF. The CDR3 nucleotides read TGTGCCAGTAGGACCGGGACAGGGCCAAAGGAGCAGTTCTTC.

The J gene is TRBJ2-7, the V gene TRBV6-1; D remains unclear. CDR1 and CDR2 from the germline V gene are MNHNS and SASEGT. Trimming took off 3 bases at V and 4 bases at J, with 7 bases between the two ends. This CDR3 region has 12 residues. The CDR3: CASSDPRYEQYF. In nucleotides, the CDR3 is TGTGCCAGCAGTGACCCTAGATACGAGCAGTACTTC.